This TCR beta chain was observed in a study of identical twins. V shed 6 bases and J shed 7 bases, with 18 bases lying between them. This CDR3 is 13 amino acids long. The germline V gene encodes CDR1 DFQATT and CDR2 SNEGSKA (reference sequence). This clonotype was found a few times. TCRdb called the 5' RACE reads again in MiXCR, with one record for every CDR3 protein. The sample yields roughly 1.6 million distinct CDR3 sequences, 25% to 35% seen once. Sequenced: cord blood. This rearrangement joins TRBV20-1 to TRBJ1-2, with D perhaps matching TRBD1 (6 bases). The source of this sequence is a newborn girl in good health. The CDR3 DNA is TGCAGTGCCCTCAGACGGGGGGCCTTTGGCTACACCTTC. Translating it yields CSALRRGAFGYTF.